Listed below are T cell receptor beta chains from one sample, sequenced in a study of T cells in narcolepsy. The table came from immunoSEQ multiplex PCR; TCRdb's copy has only in-frame clones and leaves some out. The sample includes tens of thousands of clones, about 87% of them seen just once. Source material: CD45RA- memory CD4+ T cells from PBMCs. Receptors were obtained from a human donor with narcolepsy. Both conserved end residues are part of each CDR3.

v_gene,j_gene,CDR3aa
TRBV7-2,TRBJ2-2,CASSLVEPQVYPGELFF
TRBV19,TRBJ1-5,CASSRFRGQVSNQPQHF
TRBV5-1,NA,CASRAFHQYEQYF
TRBV9,TRBJ1-5,CASSRQPNQPQHF
TRBV28,TRBJ1-5,CASSLIGYSNQPQHF
TRBV7-6,TRBJ2-3,CASSLVSGGTDTQYF
TRBV29-1,TRBJ1-2,CSVYYPGLANYGYTF
TRBV19,TRBJ2-1,CASQRTLAGYNEQFF
TRBV7-8,TRBJ2-1,CASSLAGANINEQFF
TRBV5-6,TRBJ2-7,CASSTTERTRYEQYF
TRBV12-5,TRBJ2-7,CASGVSYEQYF
TRBV19,TRBJ1-1,CASRLVTGNTEAFF
TRBV18,TRBJ2-7,CASSPGLVYEQYF
TRBV5-1,TRBJ2-5,CASSLAITAGGQETQYF
TRBV19,TRBJ2-2,CASSMGVTGELFF
TRBV10-1,TRBJ1-1,CASAGDTEAFF
TRBV7-2,TRBJ1-1,CASSLGRNTEAFF
TRBV7-9,TRBJ2-7,CASSTSGRAGEQYF